These T cell receptor beta chains were read from a single sample in a study of molecular identifiers for immune sequencing clone quantification. TCRdb re-analysed the PCR reads in MiXCR, keeping a single row per CDR3 protein. The data contain fewer than 350,000 distinct CDR3 sequences, over 20% of them singletons. The sample taken for sequencing was naive CD8+ T cells from blood, with Jurkat cell RNA spiked in. Receptors were obtained from a human donor in good health. Some libraries in this study had Jurkat cell RNA spiked in. Both conserved end residues are part of each CDR3. A D gene is named only where the DNA matches it firmly. Not all rows give a size; the values are once, few, many and, for expanded clones, a class.

TRBJ2-3 | TRBV5-4 | . | . | TGTGCCAGCAGCTTTTGGGCCGGAACGGGGAAGGATACGCAGTATTTT | CASSFWAGTGKDTQYF
TRBJ1-5 | TRBV20-1 | many | . | TGCAGTGCTAGAGTCGGAGGCTATGATCCTAGCAATCAGCCCCAGCATTTT | CSARVGGYDPSNQPQHF
TRBJ2-7 | TRBV6-1 | many | . | TGTGCCAGCAGAAGCGGACCCCCCTACGAGCAGTACTTC | CASRSGPPYEQYF
TRBJ2-1 | TRBV4-3 | many | TRBD2 | TGCGCCAGCAGCCAAGATTCTCTAGCGGGAGACGGTGAGCAGTTCTTC | CASSQDSLAGDGEQFF
TRBJ2-7 | TRBV27 | . | . | TGTGCCAGCAGTCCATCCTGGGGGGAGGGGGCCTACGAGCAGTACTTC | CASSPSWGEGAYEQYF
TRBJ1-4 | TRBV28 | many | . | TGTGCCAGCAGTAGCGCCCCTGGAAAACTGTTTTTT | CASSSAPGKLFF
TRBJ2-3 | TRBV6-6 | many | TRBD2 | TGTGCCAGCAGTTCACTAGCGGGGGGGCCTTCAGATACGCAGTATTTT | CASSSLAGGPSDTQYF
TRBJ1-5 | TRBV19 | few | . | TGTGCCAGTAGTATCTCATCCAGAACTAGCAATCAGCCCCAGCATTTT | CASSISSRTSNQPQHF
TRBJ2-1 | TRBV20-1 | many | TRBD1 | TGCAGTGCTGGACACCGGGACAGGGTCTACAATGAGCAGTTCTTC | CSAGHRDRVYNEQFF
TRBJ2-1 | TRBV7-9 | many | . | TGTGCCAGCAGCCAGGGCCCTCAGGACTACAATGAGCAGTTCTTC | CASSQGPQDYNEQFF
TRBJ2-3 | TRBV20-1 | few | TRBD2 | TGCAGTGCTCGCCTAGCGGGGGGGCCGGTGGTTACCACAGATACGCAGTATTTT | CSARLAGGPVVTTDTQYF
TRBJ1-4 | TRBV2 | many | . | TGTGCCAGCTCCATTGAATGGGGAGACGAAAAACTGTTTTTT | CASSIEWGDEKLFF
TRBJ2-7 | TRBV6-2/TRBV6-3 | . | . | TGTGCCAGCAGAGGCGGGCCTGGATCAACGTACGAGCAGTACTTC | CASRGGPGSTYEQYF
TRBJ2-3 | TRBV12-3/TRBV12-4 | many | . | TGTGCCAGCAGTTTAGCGATAAGCACAGATACGCAGTATTTT | CASSLAISTDTQYF
TRBJ2-7 | TRBV4-3 | many | TRBD1 | TGCGCCAGCAGCCATGGACAGGGAGGGCAGTACTTC | CASSHGQGGQYF
TRBJ1-1 | TRBV4-1 | few | . | TGCGCCAGCAGCCGAGAGTTGAACACTGAAGCTTTCTTT | CASSRELNTEAFF
TRBJ2-7 | TRBV7-9 | few | . | TGTGCCAGCAGCCAGACAGGTTGGACCTACGAGCAGTACTTC | CASSQTGWTYEQYF
TRBJ2-3 | TRBV10-3 | . | . | TGTGCCATCAGTCACTTTATGGGAGACACAGATACGCAGTATTTT | CAISHFMGDTDTQYF